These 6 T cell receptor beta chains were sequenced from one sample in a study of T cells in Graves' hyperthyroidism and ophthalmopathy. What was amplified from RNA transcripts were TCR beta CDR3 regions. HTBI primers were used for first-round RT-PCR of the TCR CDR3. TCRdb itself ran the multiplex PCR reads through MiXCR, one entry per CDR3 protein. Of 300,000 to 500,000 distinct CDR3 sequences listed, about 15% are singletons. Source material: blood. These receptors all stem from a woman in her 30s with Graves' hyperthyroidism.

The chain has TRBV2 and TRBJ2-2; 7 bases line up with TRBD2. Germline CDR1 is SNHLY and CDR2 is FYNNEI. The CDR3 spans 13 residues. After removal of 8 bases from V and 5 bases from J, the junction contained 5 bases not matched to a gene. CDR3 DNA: TGTGCCAGCGGACTAGAAGGGACCGGGGAGCTGTTTTTT. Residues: CASGLEGTGELFF.

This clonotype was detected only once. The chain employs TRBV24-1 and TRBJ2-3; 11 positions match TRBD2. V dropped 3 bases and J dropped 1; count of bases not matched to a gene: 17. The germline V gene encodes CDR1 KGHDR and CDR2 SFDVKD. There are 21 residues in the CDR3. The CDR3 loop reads CATSDPGDTSGRRWRTDTQYF. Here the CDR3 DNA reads TGTGCCACCAGTGATCCTGGGGACACTAGCGGGAGAAGGTGGCGCACAGATACGCAGTATTTT.

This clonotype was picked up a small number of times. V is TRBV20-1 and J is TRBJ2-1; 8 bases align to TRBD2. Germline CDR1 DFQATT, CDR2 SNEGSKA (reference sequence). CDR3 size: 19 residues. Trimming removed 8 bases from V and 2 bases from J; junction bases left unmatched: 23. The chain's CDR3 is CSTSKSGTSSQTTYNEQFF. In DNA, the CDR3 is TGCAGTACCAGCAAATCCGGGACTAGTTCACAAACAACCTACAATGAGCAGTTCTTC.

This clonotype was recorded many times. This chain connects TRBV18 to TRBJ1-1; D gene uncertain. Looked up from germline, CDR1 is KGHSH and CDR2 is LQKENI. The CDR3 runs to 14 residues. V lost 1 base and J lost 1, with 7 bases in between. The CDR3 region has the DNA TGTGCCAGCTCACCACTAGCGCAGAACACTGAAGCTTTCTTT. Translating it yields CASSPLAQNTEAFF.

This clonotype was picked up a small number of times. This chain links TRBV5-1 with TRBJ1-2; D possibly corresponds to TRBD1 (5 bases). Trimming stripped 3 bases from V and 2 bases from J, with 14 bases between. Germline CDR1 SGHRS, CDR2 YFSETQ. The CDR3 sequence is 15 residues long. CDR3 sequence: CASSSGRGANYGYTF. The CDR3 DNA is TGCGCCAGCAGCTCGGGGCGGGGAGCGAACTATGGCTACACCTTC. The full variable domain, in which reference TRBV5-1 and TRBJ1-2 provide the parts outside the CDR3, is KAGVTQTPRYLIKTRGQQVTLSCSPISGHRSVSWYQQTPGQGLQFLFEYFSETQRNKGNFPGRFSGRQFSNSRSEMNVSTLELGDSALYLCASSSGRGANYGYTFGSGTRLTVV.

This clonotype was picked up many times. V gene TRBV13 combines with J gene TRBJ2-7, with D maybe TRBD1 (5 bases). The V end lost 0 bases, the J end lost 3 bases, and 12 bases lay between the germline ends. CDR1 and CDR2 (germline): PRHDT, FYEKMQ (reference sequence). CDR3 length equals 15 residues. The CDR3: CASSLGPTEHYEQYF. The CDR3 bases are TGTGCCAGCAGCTTAGGCCCGACAGAGCACTACGAGCAGTACTTC.